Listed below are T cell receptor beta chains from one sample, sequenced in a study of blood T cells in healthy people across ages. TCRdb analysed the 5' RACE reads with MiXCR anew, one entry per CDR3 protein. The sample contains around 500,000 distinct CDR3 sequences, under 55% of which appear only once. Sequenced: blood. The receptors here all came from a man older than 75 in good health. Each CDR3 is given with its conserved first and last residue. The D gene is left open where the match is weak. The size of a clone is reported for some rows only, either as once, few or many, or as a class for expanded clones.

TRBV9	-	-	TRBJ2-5	TGTGCCAGCAGCAAGGAAGGGGGGCGCTCTCGGGAGCAGTACTTC	CASSKEGGRSREQYF
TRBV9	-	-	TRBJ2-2	TGTGCCAGCAGCGCCAACAGGGTTGGGAACACCGGGGAGCTGTTTTTT	CASSANRVGNTGELFF
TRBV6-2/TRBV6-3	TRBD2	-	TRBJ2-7	TGTGCCAGCGAAGGACTAGCAGTGGGTCCGAGCTCCTACGAGCAGTACTTC	CASEGLAVGPSSYEQYF
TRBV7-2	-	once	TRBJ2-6	TGTGCCAGCAGCTCGACCATTATTGGAATCTCTGGGGCCAACGTCCTGACTTTC	CASSSTIIGISGANVLTF
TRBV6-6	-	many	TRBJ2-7	TGTGCCAGCAGCGACGGGACGGACTACGAGCAGTACTTC	CASSDGTDYEQYF
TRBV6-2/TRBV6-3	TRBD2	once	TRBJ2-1	TGTGCCAGCACTCGAAGGGTGGCGGGGGGCTACAATGAGCAGTTCTTC	CASTRRVAGGYNEQFF
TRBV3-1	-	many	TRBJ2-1	TGTGCCAGCAGCCTCGGGACTTACGGCAACAATGAGCAGTTCTTC	CASSLGTYGNNEQFF
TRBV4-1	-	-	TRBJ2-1	TGCGCCAGCAGCCAAACGGTTGTCAATGGGCAGTTCTTC	CASSQTVVNGQFF
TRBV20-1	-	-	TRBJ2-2	TGCAGTGCCTCTGACCCAAACACCGGGGAGCTGTTTTTT	CSASDPNTGELFF
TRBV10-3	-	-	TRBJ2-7	TGTGCCATTGCTACACAGGACAACTACGAGCAGTACTTC	CAIATQDNYEQYF
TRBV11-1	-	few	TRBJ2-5	TGTGCCAGCAGTTCGGACAAAGGGGAGACCCAGTACTTC	CASSSDKGETQYF
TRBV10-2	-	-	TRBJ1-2	TGCGCCAGCAGTGAGGGGGGTTGGCTGGGGGACTATGGCTATACCTTC	CASSEGGWLGDYGYTF
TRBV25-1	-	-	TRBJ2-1	TGTGCCAGCAGTGGCCAAAAGGGACGGTTCATAGGTGGTGAGCAGTTCTTC	CASSGQKGRFIGGEQFF
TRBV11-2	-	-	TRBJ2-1	TGTGCCAGCAGCTTATTCCGCGAGCAGTTCTTC	CASSLFREQFF
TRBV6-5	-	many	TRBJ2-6	TGTGCCAGCAGTTCCGGGACTGGGGCCAACGTCCTGACTTTC	CASSSGTGANVLTF
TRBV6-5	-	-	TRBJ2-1	TGTGCCAGCAGTTACTTCCACTTACAGTTCTTC	CASSYFHLQFF
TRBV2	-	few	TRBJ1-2	TGTGCCAGCAGACCACAGGGAGTTGAGAACTACACCTTC	CASRPQGVENYTF
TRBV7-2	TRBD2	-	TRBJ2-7	TGTGCCAGCAGCTTGATCCCGGGACTAGCGGGGTGGGAGCAGTACTTC	CASSLIPGLAGWEQYF
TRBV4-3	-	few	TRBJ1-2	TGCGCCAGCAGCTCCCAGGGTCACTATGGCTACACCTTC	CASSSQGHYGYTF
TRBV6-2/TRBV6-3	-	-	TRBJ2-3	TGTGCCAGCAGGACCCGACAGACCACAGATACGCAGTATTTT	CASRTRQTTDTQYF
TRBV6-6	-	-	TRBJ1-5	TGTGCCAGCAGGCCCCTGGTGGTAAGCAATCAGCCCCAGCATTTT	CASRPLVVSNQPQHF
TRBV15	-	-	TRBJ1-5	TGTGCCACCAGCAGAGTGTTGGACCAGGGGTATAGGGCCCAGCATTTT	CATSRVLDQGYRAQHF
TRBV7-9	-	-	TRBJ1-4	TGTGCCAGCAATGCCGGTGCTGAAAAACTGTTTTTT	CASNAGAEKLFF
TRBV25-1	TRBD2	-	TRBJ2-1	TGTGCCAGCAGTGAATCTCCGGGGGGTTACAATGAGCAGTTCTTC	CASSESPGGYNEQFF
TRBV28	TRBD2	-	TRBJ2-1	TGTGCCAGCTGTCAAGGGACTAGGCGGAATGAGCAGTTCTTC	CASCQGTRRNEQFF
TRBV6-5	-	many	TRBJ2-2	TGTGCCAGCACCAGAAACACCGGGGAGCTGTTTTTT	CASTRNTGELFF
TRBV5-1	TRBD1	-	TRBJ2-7	TGCGCCAGCAGTAGGACAGGGGTGAGCAACGAGCAGTACTTC	CASSRTGVSNEQYF
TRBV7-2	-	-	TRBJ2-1	TGTGCCAGCAGCCTGCTCGGGGCCTCGAGCTCCTACAATGAGCAGTTCTTC	CASSLLGASSSYNEQFF
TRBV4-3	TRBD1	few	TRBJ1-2	TGCGCCAGCAGCCAGGACAGGGGGGACTATGGCTACACCTTC	CASSQDRGDYGYTF
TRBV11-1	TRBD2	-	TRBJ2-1	TGTGCCAGCAGCTTAGCCGGACTAGCGAGCTCCTACAATGAGCAGTTCTTC	CASSLAGLASSYNEQFF
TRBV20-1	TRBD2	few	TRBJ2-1	TGCAGTGCGAGGACTAGCGGGGGGCCCTATGAGCAGTTCTTC	CSARTSGGPYEQFF
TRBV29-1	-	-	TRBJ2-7	TGCAGCGTTGTTGACATCCTCTCCTACGAGCAGTACTTC	CSVVDILSYEQYF
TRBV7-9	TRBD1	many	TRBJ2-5	TGTGCCAGCAGCGTAGGGACAGTACAAGAGACCCAGTACTTC	CASSVGTVQETQYF
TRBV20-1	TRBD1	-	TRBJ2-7	TGCAGTGCTGCTAATTCCGGGACAGGAGCCTACGAGCAGTACTTC	CSAANSGTGAYEQYF
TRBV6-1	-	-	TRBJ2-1	TGTGCCAGCAGTGAAGCCACTGGGCAACTCCAAGAGACCCAGTTCTTC	CASSEATGQLQETQFF
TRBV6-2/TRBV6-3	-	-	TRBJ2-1	TGTGCCAGCAGCAGCTTCGATGAGCAGTTCTTC	CASSSFDEQFF
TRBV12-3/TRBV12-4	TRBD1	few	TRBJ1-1	TGTGCCAGCAGTTCCCGGACAGGGGAAGCTTTCTTT	CASSSRTGEAFF
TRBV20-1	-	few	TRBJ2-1	TGCAGTGCTAGAGCTTGGGCGAGAAATGAGCAGTTCTTC	CSARAWARNEQFF
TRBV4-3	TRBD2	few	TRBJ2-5	TGCGCCAGCAGCCAAGATTACGCGGGGGGGGATGGGACCCAGTACTTC	CASSQDYAGGDGTQYF
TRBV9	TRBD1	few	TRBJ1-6	TGTGCCAGCAGCGGCTCCGGACAGGCCAATTCACCCCTCCACTTT	CASSGSGQANSPLHF
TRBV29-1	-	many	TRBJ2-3	TGCAGCGTTGAAAGGGGCCCCCAGAGCACAGATACGCAGTATTTT	CSVERGPQSTDTQYF
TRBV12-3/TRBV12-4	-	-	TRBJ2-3	TGTGCCAGCAGTTTCGGAGCTGGGGCGGATACGCAGTATTTT	CASSFGAGADTQYF
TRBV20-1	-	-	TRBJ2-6	TGCAGTGCGGAATTGCGAGTGAAAGGTTTCCACGTCCTGACTTTC	CSAELRVKGFHVLTF
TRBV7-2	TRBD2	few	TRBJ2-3	TGTGCCAGCAGCCGTCGACTAGCGGGCACAGATACGCAGTATTTT	CASSRRLAGTDTQYF
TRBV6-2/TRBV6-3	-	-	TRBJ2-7	TGTGCCAGCACCACGACACCTTCACCCCTCTCCTACGAGCAGTACTTC	CASTTTPSPLSYEQYF
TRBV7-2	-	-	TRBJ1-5	TGTGTCAGCAGCTTAGCTAGTCTCCAGCCCCAGCATTTT	CVSSLASLQPQHF
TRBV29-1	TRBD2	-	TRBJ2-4	TGCAGCGTCGGGACTAGCGAGAGGGAATTGGAGTACTTC	CSVGTSERELEYF
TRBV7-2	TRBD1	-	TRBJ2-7	TGTGCCAGCAGCTTAGCTGTCGGACAGGGGGATCTTTACGAGCAGTACTTC	CASSLAVGQGDLYEQYF
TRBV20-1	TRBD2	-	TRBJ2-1	TGCAGTGCTCACGAGCGGGACTACAATGAGCAGTTCTTC	CSAHERDYNEQFF
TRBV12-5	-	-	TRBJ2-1	TGTGCTAGTGGTTTTGTGGGAAGTGAGCAGTTCTTC	CASGFVGSEQFF
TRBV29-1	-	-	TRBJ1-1	TGCAGCGTTGAACCAGGTGAAGCTTTCTTT	CSVEPGEAFF
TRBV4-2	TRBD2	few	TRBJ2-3	TGTGCCAGCAGCCAAGGCGCGGGAGACCCCGATACGCAGTATTTT	CASSQGAGDPDTQYF
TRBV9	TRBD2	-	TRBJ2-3	TGTGCCAGCAGCGTAGAGGGACTACGCACAGATACGCAGTATTTT	CASSVEGLRTDTQYF
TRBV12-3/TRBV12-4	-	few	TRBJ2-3	TGTGCCAGCACTCCCGGCCAAAGCACAGATACGCAGTATTTT	CASTPGQSTDTQYF
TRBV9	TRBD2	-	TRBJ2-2	TGTGCCAGCAGCGTGGGGACTAGGCACACCGGGGAGCTGTTTTTT	CASSVGTRHTGELFF